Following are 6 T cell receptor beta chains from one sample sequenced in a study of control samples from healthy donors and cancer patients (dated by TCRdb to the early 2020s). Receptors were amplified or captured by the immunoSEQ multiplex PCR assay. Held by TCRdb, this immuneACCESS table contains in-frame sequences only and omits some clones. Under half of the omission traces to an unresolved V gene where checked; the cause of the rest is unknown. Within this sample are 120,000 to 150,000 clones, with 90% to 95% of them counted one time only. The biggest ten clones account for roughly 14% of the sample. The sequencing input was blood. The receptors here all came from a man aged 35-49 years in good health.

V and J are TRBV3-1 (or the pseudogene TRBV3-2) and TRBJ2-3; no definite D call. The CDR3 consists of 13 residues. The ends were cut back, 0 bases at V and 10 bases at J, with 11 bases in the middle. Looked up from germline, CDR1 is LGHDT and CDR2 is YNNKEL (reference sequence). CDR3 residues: CASSQDPRVSQYF. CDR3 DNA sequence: TGTGCCAGCAGCCAAGATCCCCGAGTCTCGCAGTATTTT.

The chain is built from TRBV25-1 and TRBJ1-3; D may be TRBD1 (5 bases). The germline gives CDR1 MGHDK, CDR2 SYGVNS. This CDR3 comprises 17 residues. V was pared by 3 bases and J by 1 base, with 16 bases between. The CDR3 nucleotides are TGTGCCAGCAGTGATGGTTTTACAGGAATTTCTGGAAACACCATATATTTT. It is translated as CASSDGFTGISGNTIYF.

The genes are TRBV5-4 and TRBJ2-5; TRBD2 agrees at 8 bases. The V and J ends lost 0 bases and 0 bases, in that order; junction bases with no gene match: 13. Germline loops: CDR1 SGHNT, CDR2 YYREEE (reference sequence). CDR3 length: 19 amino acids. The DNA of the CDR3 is TGTGCCAGCAGCTTGGCGGGGCTAGCGGGTCGCCGGTACCAAGAGACCCAGTACTTC. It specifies CASSLAGLAGRRYQETQYF. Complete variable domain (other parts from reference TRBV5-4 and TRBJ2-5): ETGVTQSPTHLIKTRGQQVTLRCSSQSGHNTVSWYQQALGQGPQFIFQYYREEENGRGNFPPRFSGLQFPNYSSELNVNALELDDSALYLCASSLAGLAGRRYQETQYFGPGTRLLVL.

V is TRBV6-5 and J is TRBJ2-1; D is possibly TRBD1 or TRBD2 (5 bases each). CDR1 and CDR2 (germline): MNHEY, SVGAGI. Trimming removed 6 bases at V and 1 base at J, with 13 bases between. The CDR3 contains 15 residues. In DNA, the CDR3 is TGTGCCAGCAGCCTCGAGGGGTGGTCCTACAATGAGCAGTTCTTC. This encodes CASSLEGWSYNEQFF.

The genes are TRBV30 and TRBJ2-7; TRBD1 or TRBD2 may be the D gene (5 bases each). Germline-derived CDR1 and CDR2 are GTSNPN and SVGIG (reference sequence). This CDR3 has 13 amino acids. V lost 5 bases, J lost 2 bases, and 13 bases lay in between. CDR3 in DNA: TGTGCCTGGGCACCGGGACGGGCCTACGAGCAGTACTTC. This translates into CAWAPGRAYEQYF. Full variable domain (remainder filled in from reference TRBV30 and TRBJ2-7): SQTIHQWPATLVQPVGSPLSLECTVEGTSNPNLYWYRQAAGRGLQLLFYSVGIGQISSEVPQNLSASRPQDRQFILSSKKLLLSDSGFYLCAWAPGRAYEQYFGPGTRLTVT.

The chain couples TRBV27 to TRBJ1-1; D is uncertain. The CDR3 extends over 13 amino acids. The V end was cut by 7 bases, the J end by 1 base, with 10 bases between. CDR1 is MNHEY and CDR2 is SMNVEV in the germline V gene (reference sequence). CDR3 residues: CASMSRQNTEAFF. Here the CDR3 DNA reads TGTGCCAGCATGTCCAGACAGAACACTGAAGCTTTCTTT.